The 14 T cell receptor beta chains reported below all come from one sample, sequenced in a study of blood T cell repertoires in COVID-19. Produced via immunoSEQ multiplex PCR; TCRdb's table is partial and in-frame only. The repertoire includes about 140,000 clones, around 78% of them detected once, and 4.5% to 5% sits in the top ten. What was sequenced was peripheral blood. These receptors were obtained from a woman of 80 years or more with active or convalescent COVID-19.

The sample holds a few counts of this clone. The chain employs TRBV7-3 and TRBJ1-5; D is unclear. Germline V gene sequence: CDR1 SGHTA, CDR2 FQGTGA. With 7 bases removed from V and 1 base from J, the gap between germline ends came to 17 bases. The CDR3 contains 16 residues. CDR3 sequence (DNA): TGTGCCAGCACCCTGGCGGGAGTCGAAAGCAATCAGCCCCAGCATTTT. This codes for CASTLAGVESNQPQHF.

This rearrangement joins TRBV13 to TRBJ2-7; TRBD1 agrees at 7 bases. Germline V lookup: CDR1 PRHDT, CDR2 FYEKMQ (reference sequence). CDR3 length: 17 amino acids. Trimming took 3 bases from V and 2 from J; bases not matched to a gene: 13. The CDR3 is CASSFSGQRLSTYEQYF. CDR3 nucleotides: TGTGCCAGCAGCTTCTCGGGACAGAGGCTTTCAACCTACGAGCAGTACTTC.

This clone was picked up many times. This sequence joins TRBV10-3 and TRBJ2-2; 12 bases are shared with TRBD1. The CDR3 contains 18 residues. The V segment lost 8 bases and the J segment 4 bases; nucleotides outside the gene matches: 14. CDR1 ENHRY and CDR2 SYGVKD come from the germline V gene. CDR3 DNA sequence: TGTGCCATCGGAGATTGGGACAGGGGGCAAGTAGTCACCGGGGAGCTGTTTTTT. Translation gives CAIGDWDRGQVVTGELFF.

In its sample, this clone was seen many times. This chain uses TRBV4-1 with TRBJ1-5; maybe TRBD1 (5 bases). CDR3 size: 15 residues. Germline V gene data show CDR1 as MGHRA and CDR2 as YSYEKL. V was pared by 1 base and J by 0 bases, with 7 bases between. CDR3 region: CASSQATDSNQPQHF. As DNA, the CDR3 is TGCGCCAGCAGCCAAGCGACAGATAGCAATCAGCCCCAGCATTTT.

The gene calls are TRBV7-3 and TRBJ2-1, with a possible D match to TRBD2 (6 bases). With 3 bases removed from V and 6 bases from J, the gap between germline ends came to 12 bases. CDR1 is SGHTA and CDR2 is FQGTGA in the germline V gene. The CDR3 consists of 14 residues. The CDR3 DNA reads TGTGCCAGCAGCTTGACGGGAGTCCCCAATGAGCAGTTCTTC. Its translation is CASSLTGVPNEQFF.

The J gene is TRBJ2-1, the V gene TRBV19, with TRBD1 matching over 7 bases. The V gene end was trimmed by 5 bases and the J gene end by 2 bases; junction bases not matched to a gene: 12. The CDR3 length is 17 residues. The germline CDR1 and CDR2 sequences are LNHDA and SQIVND (reference sequence). DNA of the CDR3: TGTGCCAGTAGTCCTCATGGACAGGTTTCCCCCTACAATGAGCAGTTCTTC. Encoded protein: CASSPHGQVSPYNEQFF.

The gene calls are TRBV6-6 and TRBJ1-1, with unresolved D. V lost 2 bases and J 5 bases, leaving 12 bases between the germline ends. The CDR3 sequence is 14 residues long. Germline V gene sequence: CDR1 MNHNY, CDR2 SVGAGI (reference sequence). This CDR3 is CASSYDTPATEAFF. CDR3 DNA sequence: TGTGCCAGCAGTTACGACACGCCGGCAACTGAAGCTTTCTTT.

The chain has TRBV5-6 and TRBJ2-2; the D gene is possibly TRBD2 (5 bases). V was pared by 4 bases and J by 2 bases, with 9 bases between. The CDR3 has 14 residues. Germline V gene sequence: CDR1 SGHDT, CDR2 YYEEEE. This CDR3 reads CASSRGRNTGELFF. The CDR3 DNA is TGTGCCAGCAGCCGAGGGAGAAACACCGGGGAGCTGTTTTTT.

This clone showed up just a few times. The V gene is TRBV18, the J gene TRBJ2-1, with TRBD1 identical over 7 bases. The CDR3 extends over 15 amino acids. Looked up from germline, CDR1 is KGHSH and CDR2 is LQKENI. V dropped 3 bases and J dropped 8; count of bases not matched to a gene: 10. The CDR3 sequence is CASSPRTTGRDEQFF. DNA for the CDR3: TGTGCCAGCTCACCGAGAACGACAGGGCGGGATGAGCAGTTCTTC.

The chain has TRBV10-3 and TRBJ1-1, with D unresolved. With 3 bases removed from V and 3 bases from J, the gap between germline ends came to 14 bases. CDR1 and CDR2 (germline): ENHRY, SYGVKD. The CDR3 covers 15 residues. The CDR3: CAISESRGKDTEAFF. The CDR3, as DNA: TGTGCCATCAGTGAAAGTCGAGGGAAGGACACTGAAGCTTTCTTT.

The sample holds many counts of this clone. The chain is built from TRBV7-9 and TRBJ1-3, with a weak D call TRBD1 (5 bases). V lost 6 bases to trimming and J lost 2 bases, with 17 bases between them. The CDR3 length is 16 residues. CDR1 and CDR2 from the germline V gene are SEHNR and FQNEAQ (reference sequence). The CDR3 sequence is CASSPQGGAAGNTIYF. In nucleotides, the CDR3 is TGTGCCAGCAGTCCCCAGGGTGGGGCTGCTGGAAACACCATATATTTT.

V gene TRBV9 combines with J gene TRBJ1-6; 7 nucleotides match TRBD1. This CDR3 is 15 amino acids long. Germline CDR1 SGDLS, CDR2 YYNGEE. V lost 0 bases to trimming and J lost 7 bases; unmatched junction nucleotides: 4. CDR3 protein: CASSVATGMNSPLHF. The CDR3 DNA sequence: TGTGCCAGCAGCGTAGCGACAGGGATGAATTCACCCCTCCACTTT. Combining the CDR3 with reference TRBV9 and TRBJ1-6 gives the whole variable domain DSGVTQTPKHLITATGQRVTLRCSPRSGDLSVYWYQQSLDQGLQFLIQYYNGEERAKGNILERFSAQQFPDLHSELNLSSLELGDSALYFCASSVATGMNSPLHFGNGTRLTVT.

The chain is built from TRBV12-3 or TRBV12-4 and TRBJ2-2; perhaps TRBD1 as D (5 bases). V was cut by 8 bases and J by 6 bases, with 13 bases left in between. This CDR3 has 13 residues. CDR3 sequence reads: CASGAHFPGELFF. CDR3 DNA: TGTGCCAGCGGGGCCCATTTCCCCGGGGAGCTGTTTTTT.

The V gene is TRBV20-1, the J gene TRBJ2-7, with D possibly matching TRBD2 (6 bases). Trimming stripped 7 bases from V and 6 bases from J, with 10 bases between. The CDR3 has 10 amino acids. The germline CDR1 and CDR2 sequences are DFQATT and SNEGSKA (reference sequence). The CDR3 region has the DNA TGCAGTGGGAGGGAAGGCGAGCAGTACTTC. It codes for CSGREGEQYF.